This TCR beta chain derives from a study of beta chain features in type 1 diabetes. Overall study context: Patients were similar to healthy donors in age and gender (as well as in cell yields).

Concerning this clone: Antigen specificity is unknown.

What was sequenced were expressed TCRB transcripts, since all of the isolated RNA had been reverse transcribed. Average reads for naive, central memory and regulatory T cell samples were several million. The data were produced by immunoSEQ multiplex PCR, yet TCRdb's version contains in-frame clones alone and is incomplete. Of roughly 300,000 clones listed, more than 13% were seen once; the top ten hold about 0.017%. With 1 base clipped from V and 6 bases from J, the junction kept 8 bases outside the gene matches. Looked up from germline, CDR1 is SGHTA and CDR2 is FQGTGA. CDR3 length equals 15 residues. Study observations and caveats: Among type 1 diabetes patients, VDJ junctions had fewer insertions and more deletions. Moderate yet significant TCRB CDR3 shortening was seen in Type 1 diabetes patients in all four CD4+ subsets. TCRB repertoires of naive, central memory and Treg cells appeared more similar among patients than among healthy donors.

The chain joins TRBV7-3 to TRBJ2-7; 8 bases are shared with TRBD2. The sample consisted of naive CD4+ T cells from blood. The TCR sequence derives from a man aged 25-45 years with type 1 diabetes. The CDR3 here is CASSLRPGGPSEQYF. CDR3 DNA: TGTGCCAGCAGCTTAAGGCCGGGAGGGCCGAGCGAGCAGTACTTC.